Each of the 10 T cell receptor beta chains below was sequenced from the same sample in a study of blood T cell repertoires in COVID-19. Measured with immunoSEQ multiplex PCR; TCRdb has only the in-frame clones, and not every one. The profile shows around 100,000 clones, 90% of them singletons. The sample consisted of peripheral blood. These receptor sequences come from a man in his fifties or sixties with acute or convalescent COVID-19.

The chain couples TRBV23-1 to TRBJ1-1; D gene unclear. TRBV23-1 is an ORF, and what it does is uncertain. This CDR3 has 10 amino acids. The V and J ends lost 4 bases and 8 bases respectively, with 5 bases between them. As DNA, the CDR3 is TGCGCCAGCAGTCCCCAGGAAGCTTTCTTT. Translating gives CASSPQEAFF.

The genes are TRBV4-1 and TRBJ1-1; the D is unclear. Trimming stripped 2 bases from V and 3 bases from J, with 16 bases between. CDR3 size: 16 residues. The germline V gene encodes CDR1 MGHRA and CDR2 YSYEKL. In nucleotides, the CDR3 is TGCGCCAGCAGCCAACCCACGGCCGGGATGCACACTGAAGCTTTCTTT. Its protein product is CASSQPTAGMHTEAFF.

This rearrangement joins TRBV5-1 to TRBJ1-6; 8 positions match TRBD1. The V and J ends lost 2 bases and 8 bases, in that order; junction bases with no gene match: 6. The CDR3 contains 15 residues. Germline V gene data show CDR1 as SGHRS and CDR2 as YFSETQ. The CDR3 spells CASSLVAGGDSPLHF. CDR3 coding DNA: TGCGCCAGCAGCTTAGTTGCAGGGGGCGATTCACCCCTCCACTTT.

The chain links TRBV5-6 to TRBJ1-1, with 7 bases that match TRBD1. CDR1 and CDR2 (germline): SGHDT, YYEEEE. This CDR3 spans 15 amino acids. The J segment lost 0 bases and the V segment lost 2 bases, leaving 4 bases of the junction unmatched. This CDR3 is CASSFGTDMNTEAFF. The CDR3 DNA reads TGTGCCAGCAGCTTCGGGACAGATATGAACACTGAAGCTTTCTTT.

This sequence joins TRBV7-8 and TRBJ1-1; D possibly corresponds to TRBD1 (6 bases). Germline V gives CDR1 SGHVS, CDR2 FQNEAQ. The CDR3 consists of 15 residues. Trimming took off 5 bases at V and 1 base at J, with 14 bases between the two ends. The CDR3 region has the DNA TGTGCCAGCAGCACCAGGGGCGTAGGGAACACTGAAGCTTTCTTT. Residues: CASSTRGVGNTEAFF. Based on the CDR3 plus reference TRBV7-8 and TRBJ1-1, the full variable domain is GAGVSQSPRYKVAKRGQDVALRCDPISGHVSLFWYQQALGQGPEFLTYFQNEAQLDKSGLPSDRFFAERPEGSVSTLKIQRTQQEDSAVYLCASSTRGVGNTEAFFGQGTRLTVV.

The chain recombines TRBV5-5 with TRBJ1-6; 8 bases line up with TRBD1. This CDR3 region has 19 residues. V lost 1 base, J lost 4 bases, and 13 bases stayed unmatched. From germline, CDR1 is SGHKS and CDR2 YYEKEE (reference sequence). The CDR3 nucleotides read TGTGCCAGCAGCTTGAAGGTCCCAGGGGGCCAGGGGTATAATTCACCCCTCCACTTT. It codes for CASSLKVPGGQGYNSPLHF.

This chain joins TRBV5-1 and TRBJ1-5; 7 positions match TRBD1. The CDR3 runs 15 residues. The ends lost 6 bases at V and 3 bases at J; junction bases unmatched: 9. The germline V gene encodes CDR1 SGHRS and CDR2 YFSETQ. The CDR3 protein is CASKRDSEPNQPQHF. As DNA, the CDR3 is TGCGCCAGCAAGAGGGACAGCGAACCCAATCAGCCCCAGCATTTT.

The V call is TRBV10-1, the J call TRBJ2-3; 10 bases fit TRBD2. This CDR3 is built from 13 residues. V was clipped by 11 bases and J by 3 bases; unmatched bases: 5. Per germline, CDR1 WNHNN and CDR2 SYGVQD (reference sequence). The CDR3 bases are TGCGCCGCCTCTAGCGGGAGAACAGATACGCAGTATTTT. It yields the protein CAASSGRTDTQYF.

V gene TRBV12-3 or TRBV12-4 combines with J gene TRBJ2-7; 7 bases line up with TRBD1. V lost 4 bases, J lost 0 bases, and 0 bases stayed unmatched. CDR3 length equals 13 residues. The CDR3 is CASSWTGSYEQYF. The CDR3 DNA reads as TGTGCCAGCAGTTGGACAGGCTCCTACGAGCAGTACTTC.

The chain is built from TRBV3-1 (or the pseudogene TRBV3-2) and TRBJ2-7, with 7 bases aligning to TRBD2. V dropped 4 bases and J dropped 5; count of bases not matched to a gene: 8. CDR3 length: 14 amino acids. Germline CDR1 reads LGHDT; CDR2 reads YNNKEL (reference sequence). This CDR3 reads CASSRGGSRNEQYF. CDR3 nucleotides: TGTGCCAGCAGCCGTGGCGGGAGTAGAAACGAGCAGTACTTC.